The 14 T cell receptor beta chains listed next were all sequenced from one sample in a study of regulatory T cells in long-lasting Graves disease. Specified time point: newly diagnosed GD, antithyroid drugs for less than 3 months. Making the TCR library involved RNA that had been extracted from PBMCs. Assembly of TCR beta libraries relied on iRepertoire HTBI primers together with Arm-PCR of CDR3 regions. MiXCR was run by TCRdb on the multiplex PCR reads, yielding one entry per CDR3 protein. This sample has 400,000 to 500,000 distinct CDR3 sequences; over 15% occur once, and the top ten carry about 23%. This sample was shared with a second study, whose subject was T cells in Graves' hyperthyroidism and ophthalmopathy.

The sample was peripheral blood mononuclear cells (PBMCs), taken at new diagnosis, from a patient treated with antithyroid drugs. The receptor set was obtained from a woman between 18 and 29 years old with Graves disease.

This clonotype has just a few counts. Germline is not matched at one junction end, which may reflect a read error. This rearrangement joins TRBV7-7 to TRBJ2-1; no clear D. The CDR3 has 14 amino acids. Germline V gives CDR1 SSHAT, CDR2 FNYEAQ (reference sequence). This CDR3 is CASSPSHNIEEQFF. CDR3 coding DNA: TGTGCTAGCAGCCCTTCCCACAACATAGAAGAGCAGTTCTTC.

In its sample, this clonotype was seen a few times. The CDR3 ends on some other residue instead of the conserved phenylalanine or tryptophan, so this is likely a read error. In nucleotides, the CDR3 is TGTGCCAGCACCTTACATATGGGAGTCAATGAGCAGTTCTTG. Translating it yields CASTLHMGVNEQFL. The V call is TRBV12-3 or TRBV12-4, the J call TRBJ2-1; a possible D gene is TRBD2 (5 bases). This CDR3 has 14 amino acids. Trimming took off 7 bases at V and 6 bases at J, with 16 bases between the two ends.

For this clonotype: A clone one base away is much larger, so this may be a read error. CDR3: CATRRTENTEAFF. The CDR3 DNA sequence: TGTGCCACCAGACGGACAGAGAACACTGAAGCTTTCTTT. V and J are TRBV6-2 or TRBV6-3 and TRBJ1-1, with a weak D call TRBD1 (6 bases). Germline V lookup: CDR1 MNHEY, CDR2 SVGEGT. V lost 10 bases, J lost 1 base, and 13 bases lay in between. The CDR3 loop spans 13 amino acids.

The table lists this clonotype with many counts. This chain uses TRBV28 with TRBJ2-7, with a tentative D call TRBD2 (5 bases). Germline CDR1 reads MDHEN; CDR2 reads SYDVKM. The CDR3 length is 12 residues. The ends were cut back, 0 bases at V and 8 bases at J, with 8 bases in the middle. CDR3 nucleotide sequence: TGTGCCAGCAGTTTATGGAGCGGCCAGCAGTACTTC. Translation gives CASSLWSGQQYF.

V usage is TRBV7-3 and J usage is TRBJ2-2, with D uncertain. Looked up from germline, CDR1 is SGHTA and CDR2 is FQGTGA. Trimming cost V 0 bases and J 4 bases, with 9 bases left between them. This CDR3 contains 15 residues. CDR3 DNA: TGTGCCAGCAGCTTAACGTCTGCGAGCACCGGGGAGCTGTTTTTT. Its protein is CASSLTSASTGELFF.

This clonotype has a count of ten or more. The genes are TRBV28 and TRBJ2-1; tentative D call: TRBD1 (6 bases). CDR3 length equals 14 residues. V was pared by 5 bases and J by 3 bases, with 11 bases between. Germline loops: CDR1 MDHEN, CDR2 SYDVKM. The CDR3 nucleotides read TGTGCCAGCAGTCCCGGGACAAACTACAATGAGCAGTTCTTC. Its protein product is CASSPGTNYNEQFF.

A few counts support this clonotype. V is TRBV20-1 and J is TRBJ2-1; TRBD2 agrees at 9 bases. The length of the CDR3 is 15 residues. Germline CDR1 and CDR2: DFQATT and SNEGSKA (reference sequence). The CDR3 bases are TGCAGACCAGGGTCTAGCGGGGATTCCTACAATGAGCAGTTCTTC. Its translation is CRPGSSGDSYNEQFF.

The genes are TRBV10-1 and TRBJ1-1; 9 bases line up with TRBD1. V gave up 4 bases and J gave up 1 base; unmatched junction bases: 4. The length of the CDR3 is 15 residues. The V gene's germline CDR1 is WNHNN and CDR2 SYGVQD (reference sequence). The CDR3 DNA sequence: TGCGCCAGCAGTGCTAACAGGGGGCCGAACACTGAAGCTTTCTTT. Its protein product is CASSANRGPNTEAFF.

Comments on this clonotype: A far larger clone is a single base away, which makes a read error likely. This chain links TRBV7-2 with TRBJ2-1; a possible D gene is TRBD2 (6 bases). Germline CDR1 is SGHTA and CDR2 is FQGNSA. The CDR3 totals 14 residues. V shed 3 bases and J shed 13 bases, with 19 bases lying between them. The CDR3 DNA reads TGTGCCAGCAGCTTGGGCGCGGGACGAGAGACCCAGTTCTTC. Translated: CASSLGAGRETQFF.

Only a few counts were recorded for this clonotype. The rearrangement links TRBV20-1 to TRBJ1-4; D not resolved. Trimming cost V 1 base and J 1 base, with 13 bases left between them. CDR3 size: 16 residues. CDR1 and CDR2 (germline): DFQATT, SNEGSKA (reference sequence). The CDR3 nucleotides read TGCAGTGCTAGAGGGGCAGGAAGGAGAACTAATGAAAAACTGTTTTTT. Translating gives CSARGAGRRTNEKLFF.

This clonotype showed up just a few times. The chain recombines TRBV3-1 with TRBJ2-1; D call uncertain. This CDR3 is built from 12 residues. Germline V CDR1 and CDR2: LGHDT, YNNKEL (reference sequence). The V and J ends lost 4 bases and 6 bases respectively, with 7 bases between them. Here the CDR3 reads CASSLKPNEQFF. For the CDR3, the DNA is TGTGCCAGCAGCCTGAAACCCAATGAGCAGTTCTTC.

This clonotype has at least ten counts. This rearrangement joins TRBV28 to TRBJ1-5, with a weak D call TRBD1 (6 bases). This CDR3 comprises 14 residues. The V gene lost 6 bases and the J gene lost 3 bases, with 12 bases spanning the gap. CDR1 is MDHEN, CDR2 SYDVKM, per germline. The CDR3 region is CASRRTVYNQPQHF. CDR3 bases: TGTGCCAGCAGACGGACAGTATACAATCAGCCCCAGCATTTT. The whole variable domain, remainder taken from reference TRBV28 and TRBJ1-5, is DVKVTQSSRYLVKRTGEKVFLECVQDMDHENMFWYRQDPGLGLRLIYFSYDVKMKEKGDIPEGYSVSREKKERFSLILESASTNQTSMYLCASRRTVYNQPQHFGDGTRLSIL.

This clonotype turned up a few times. Just one base apart from a much larger clone, this may be a read error. The gene calls are TRBV7-9 and TRBJ2-4, with TRBD1 identical over 7 bases. Germline lookup yields CDR1 SEHNR and CDR2 FQNEAQ (reference sequence). This CDR3 region has 15 residues. The CDR3 sequence is CASSGGQIAKNIQHF. CDR3 DNA sequence: TGTGCCAGCAGCGGGGGACAGATCGCTAAAAACATTCAGCACTTC.

This clonotype was observed a few times. The genes are TRBV6-2 or TRBV6-3 and TRBJ2-7; TRBD2 aligns across 11 bases. Germline V gene data show CDR1 as MNHEY and CDR2 as SVGEGT. J was trimmed by 7 bases and V by 2 bases; bases with no gene match: 7. The CDR3 length is 15 residues. DNA for the CDR3: TGTGCCAGCAGTTACCGTTCCGGGACTAGCGGTGAGCAGTACTTC. It is translated as CASSYRSGTSGEQYF.